This T cell receptor beta chain was found in a study of shared clonotypes between healthy human individuals. Each sorted subset replicate got 200 ng genomic DNA, 25,000 to 35,000 genomes. TCRdb's table, derived via immunoSEQ multiplex PCR, lists solely in-frame clones and lacks some. The sample consists of about 2,500,000 clones, approximately 92% of them appearing once. As for this clone: Other DNA sequences within the sample encode an identical CDR3.

Trimming removed 0 bases at V and 1 base at J, with 6 bases between. The CDR3 has 14 amino acids. Germline V lookup: CDR1 SGHTA, CDR2 FQGNSA. The clonotype originates from a man aged 18-30 years in good health. Specimen: naive CD4+ T cells sorted from blood. Subset in this sample: CD45RA+ positively selected. The chain carries TRBV7-2 and TRBJ2-5; D unresolved. The CDR3 reads CASSLAGSQETQYF. CDR3 sequence (DNA): TGTGCCAGCAGCTTAGCAGGCAGCCAAGAGACCCAGTACTTC.